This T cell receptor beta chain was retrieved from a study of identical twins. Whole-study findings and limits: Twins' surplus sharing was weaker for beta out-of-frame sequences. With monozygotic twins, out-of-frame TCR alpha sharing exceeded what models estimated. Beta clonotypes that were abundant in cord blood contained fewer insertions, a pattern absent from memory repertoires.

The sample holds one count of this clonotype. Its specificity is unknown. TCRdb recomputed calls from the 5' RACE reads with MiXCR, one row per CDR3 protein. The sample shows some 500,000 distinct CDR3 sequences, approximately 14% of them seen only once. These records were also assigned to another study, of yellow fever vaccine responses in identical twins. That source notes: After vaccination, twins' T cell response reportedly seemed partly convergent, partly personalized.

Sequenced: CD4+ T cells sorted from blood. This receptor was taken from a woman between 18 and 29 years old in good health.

The CDR3 reads CSALGEGGGTDTQYF. The CDR3 region has the DNA TGCAGTGCTCTCGGGGAGGGCGGGGGGACCGATACGCAGTATTTT. V and J are TRBV20-1 and TRBJ2-3; 8 nucleotides line up with TRBD2. CDR1 is DFQATT and CDR2 is SNEGSKA in the germline V gene (reference sequence). Trimming at V came to 5 bases and at J to 6 bases, leaving 13 bases not matched to a gene. The CDR3 is made up of 15 amino acids.